The 21 T cell receptor beta chains reported below all come from one sample, sequenced in a study of cytomegalovirus exposure and HLA in healthy donors. Produced via immunoSEQ multiplex PCR; TCRdb's table is partial and in-frame only. This sample carries 100,000 to 150,000 clones, 89% of them seen once, and the ten largest clones take around 1.3%. Sequencing was performed on PBMCs. The receptors stem from a woman in her late teens or twenties in good health and CMV-seronegative.

This clone has a single count. The rearrangement uses TRBV11-2 and TRBJ2-1, with 9 bases lining up with TRBD1. V shed 5 bases and J 8 bases; nucleotides not matched to a gene: 4. The CDR3 has 13 amino acids. Germline V gene sequence: CDR1 SGHAT, CDR2 FQNNGV. The CDR3 reads CASSGDRADEQFF. The CDR3 DNA follows: TGTGCCAGCAGCGGGGACAGGGCCGATGAGCAGTTCTTC. The full variable domain, completed using reference TRBV11-2 and TRBJ2-1, is EAGVAQSPRYKIIEKRQSVAFWCNPISGHATLYWYQQILGQGPKLLIQFQNNGVVDDSQLPKDRFSAERLKGVDSTLKIQPAKLEDSAVYLCASSGDRADEQFFGPGTRLTVL.

This chain connects TRBV27 to TRBJ2-1, with TRBD1 matching 7 bases. V trimming: 6 bases; J trimming: 4 bases; junction bases outside the gene matches: 6. Germline V gene sequence: CDR1 MNHEY, CDR2 SMNVEV (reference sequence). CDR3 size: 14 residues. CDR3 sequence reads: CASRKRTGYNEQFF. The CDR3 DNA sequence: TGTGCCAGCAGAAAAAGGACAGGATACAATGAGCAGTTCTTC.

The chain joins TRBV7-7 to TRBJ2-5; TRBD1 matches 8 bases. Germline values: CDR1 SSHAT, CDR2 FNYEAQ (reference sequence). J gave up 5 bases and V 3 bases, and 5 bases lay outside the gene matches. This CDR3 region has 14 residues. The CDR3: CASSLGQDGETQYF. The CDR3, as DNA: TGTGCCAGCAGCTTGGGACAGGATGGGGAGACCCAGTACTTC.

The chain recombines TRBV19 with TRBJ1-5; D is uncertain. The CDR3 has 12 amino acids. The germline V gene encodes CDR1 LNHDA and CDR2 SQIVND (reference sequence). V lost 6 bases and J lost 0, with 3 bases in between. CDR3 nucleotide sequence: TGTGCCAGTAGATATAGCAATCAGCCCCAGCATTTT. It yields the protein CASRYSNQPQHF.

The chain joins TRBV6-1 to TRBJ2-7; a weak D match, TRBD1 (6 bases). The germline gives CDR1 MNHNS, CDR2 SASEGT. V was pared by 4 bases and J by 7 bases, with 17 bases between. This CDR3 is built from 14 residues. The CDR3 sequence is CASSVRTATLEQYF. CDR3 sequence (DNA): TGTGCCAGCAGTGTAAGGACAGCGACCTTGGAGCAGTACTTC.

This clone was recorded only once. The chain carries TRBV5-1 and TRBJ2-2; D may be TRBD1 (6 bases). Trimming stripped 3 bases from V and 3 bases from J, with 6 bases between. This CDR3 has 13 residues. The germline V gene encodes CDR1 SGHRS and CDR2 YFSETQ. CDR3 sequence: CASSYRDTGELFF. CDR3 bases: TGCGCCAGCAGCTACAGGGACACCGGGGAGCTGTTTTTT.

The V gene is TRBV13, the J gene TRBJ2-1, with 11 bases lining up with TRBD1. Germline V CDR1 and CDR2: PRHDT, FYEKMQ (reference sequence). There are 15 residues in the CDR3. Unmatched junction bases numbered 2, after V lost 3 bases and J lost 4 bases. The DNA for the CDR3 is TGTGCCAGCAGCTTGGGGACAGGGGGATACAATGAGCAGTTCTTC. Translated, it gives CASSLGTGGYNEQFF.

The gene calls are TRBV6-6 and TRBJ1-1; D gene unclear. Germline V gene sequence: CDR1 MNHNY, CDR2 SVGAGI (reference sequence). The CDR3 has 12 residues. Trimming pared 4 bases from V and 5 bases from J, leaving 8 bases between. The CDR3 bases are TGTGCCAGCAGTTTCAGGAGGACTGAAGCTTTCTTT. It codes for CASSFRRTEAFF.

This clone has more than one count but fewer than ten. The rearrangement uses TRBV6-6 and TRBJ2-7; 12 bases match TRBD1. The CDR3 has 15 amino acids. Germline CDR1 reads MNHNY; CDR2 reads SVGAGI (reference sequence). The trim removed 6 bases at V and 4 bases at J, leaving 7 bases unmatched. CDR3 in amino acids: CASSPRDRGLYEQYF. CDR3 coding DNA: TGTGCCAGCAGCCCTAGGGACAGGGGGCTTTACGAGCAGTACTTC.

The V gene is TRBV5-5, the J gene TRBJ1-5; 7 nucleotides match TRBD1. The CDR3 loop spans 15 amino acids. Germline CDR1 is SGHKS and CDR2 is YYEKEE (reference sequence). V trimming: 4 bases; J trimming: 4 bases; junction bases outside the gene matches: 8. The CDR3 DNA sequence: TGTGCCAGCAGCGCCTGGACAGGAAGAAATCAGCCCCAGCATTTT. Residues: CASSAWTGRNQPQHF.

The count of this clone is one. V usage is TRBV6-5 and J usage is TRBJ1-2; D unclear. Germline CDR1 MNHEY, CDR2 SVGAGI. CDR3 length: 14 amino acids. Trimming removed 4 bases at V and 3 bases at J, with 12 bases between. CDR3 DNA sequence: TGTGCCAGCAGTTTCGGGGTTGGTGACTATGGCTACACCTTC. Translation: CASSFGVGDYGYTF.

This sequence joins TRBV7-2 and TRBJ1-6; the D is unclear. CDR1 and CDR2 from the germline V gene are SGHTA and FQGNSA. The germline V and J ends were trimmed by 5 bases and 13 bases, with 21 bases remaining between them. The CDR3 covers 15 residues. The CDR3 DNA is TGTGCCAGCAGCCCATGGGTGGCGGGTCAATCCCCCCTCCACTTT. Its translation is CASSPWVAGQSPLHF.

V and J are TRBV11-2 and TRBJ2-5, with TRBD2 identical over 11 bases. After removal of 5 bases from V and 5 bases from J, the junction contained 13 bases not matched to a gene. Germline V gene sequence: CDR1 SGHAT, CDR2 FQNNGV. The CDR3 contains 17 residues. The CDR3 DNA follows: TGTGCCAGCAGCCTATCACTAGCGGGGGCCCCAGAGGAGACCCAGTACTTC. Its translation: CASSLSLAGAPEETQYF.

This clone was observed a single time. The chain joins TRBV7-2 to TRBJ2-3; 7 bases align to TRBD2. The CDR3 sequence is 15 residues long. The J segment lost 5 bases and the V segment lost 1 base, leaving 6 bases of the junction unmatched. From germline, CDR1 is SGHTA and CDR2 FQGNSA. The CDR3 DNA reads as TGTGCCAGCAGCTTAGTGTTGGGGGGGGAAGATACGCAGTATTTT. Translated, it gives CASSLVLGGEDTQYF.

This clone was detected a few times. This chain connects TRBV6-5 to TRBJ1-1; D ambiguous. CDR3 size: 13 residues. With 6 bases removed from V and 0 bases from J, the gap between germline ends came to 8 bases. The germline CDR1 and CDR2 sequences are MNHEY and SVGAGI. This chain's CDR3 is CASSPSLNTEAFF. The CDR3 DNA reads as TGTGCCAGCAGCCCCTCGTTGAACACTGAAGCTTTCTTT.

The chain uses TRBV7-3 and TRBJ1-1; the D gene is possibly TRBD1 (5 bases). Trimming left V 5 bases short and J 4 bases short, with 35 bases between. The CDR3 extends over 21 amino acids. Germline assignment: CDR1 SGHTA and CDR2 FQGTGA. The CDR3 region has the DNA TGTGCCAGCAGCCACCGGACGTGGCACGACGGCAGGGCCGTACGTCGCACTGAAGCTTTCTTT. Translated: CASSHRTWHDGRAVRRTEAFF.

The chain is built from TRBV4-2 and TRBJ2-7; 8 bases match TRBD2. The CDR3 is made up of 15 amino acids. Germline V gene lookup returns CDR1 LGHNA and CDR2 YNFKEQ. V lost 3 bases, J lost 3 bases, and 7 bases stayed unmatched. The CDR3 region has the DNA TGTGCCAGCAGCCAGGGTCGGGGGGGGTTCTACGAGCAGTACTTC. This codes for CASSQGRGGFYEQYF.

This clone has ten or more counts. The CDR3, as DNA: TGTGCCAGCAGCCAAGAAATTTTGGTCAGGGCGTTCTCTGGGGCCAACGTCCTGACTTTC. This encodes CASSQEILVRAFSGANVLTF. This chain links TRBV4-2 with TRBJ2-6; D is possibly TRBD1 (5 bases). Trimming left V 0 bases short and J 0 bases short, with 18 bases between. The germline gives CDR1 LGHNA, CDR2 YNFKEQ. The CDR3 has 20 amino acids.

V usage is TRBV4-1 and J usage is TRBJ1-6; D is uncertain. Trimming shortened V by 4 bases and J by 8 bases, and 9 bases separated the two germline ends. The CDR3 is made up of 13 amino acids. CDR1 MGHRA and CDR2 YSYEKL come from the germline V gene. CDR3 nucleotide sequence: TGCGCCAGCAGCCGGGAGGTGGATTCACCCCTCCACTTT. It encodes CASSREVDSPLHF.

CDR3 residues: CASSLGFTQGDEQFF. The CDR3 DNA is TGTGCCAGCAGCTTAGGGTTCACCCAGGGCGATGAGCAGTTCTTC. The V call is TRBV7-3, the J call TRBJ2-1, with D possibly TRBD1 on 5 matching bases. CDR1 is SGHTA, CDR2 FQGTGA, per germline. The CDR3 loop spans 15 amino acids. V lost 2 bases and J 8 bases, leaving 16 bases between the germline ends.

V usage is TRBV2 and J usage is TRBJ1-3; D ambiguous. The CDR3 is 12 amino acids. Between the trimmed V and J ends, which lost 11 bases and 0 bases, there was a span of 8 bases. The germline gives CDR1 SNHLY, CDR2 FYNNEI. DNA for the CDR3: TGTGCCTCAAAATCCTCTGGAAACACCATATATTTT. As protein: CASKSSGNTIYF.